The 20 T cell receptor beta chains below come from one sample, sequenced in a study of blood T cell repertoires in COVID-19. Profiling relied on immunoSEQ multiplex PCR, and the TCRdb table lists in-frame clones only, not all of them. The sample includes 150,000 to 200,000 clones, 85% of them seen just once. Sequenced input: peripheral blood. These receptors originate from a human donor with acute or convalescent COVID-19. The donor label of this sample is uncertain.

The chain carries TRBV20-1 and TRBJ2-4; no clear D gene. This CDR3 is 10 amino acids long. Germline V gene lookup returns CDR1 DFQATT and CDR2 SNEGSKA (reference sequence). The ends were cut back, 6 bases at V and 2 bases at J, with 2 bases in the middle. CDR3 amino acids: CSASKNIQYF. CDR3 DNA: TGCAGTGCCTCCAAAAACATTCAGTACTTC.

CDR3 protein: CASSFRAGGMNEQFF. CDR3 DNA: TGTGCCAGCAGCTTTCGGGCGGGGGGCATGAATGAGCAGTTCTTC. This chain links TRBV7-2 with TRBJ2-1; the match to TRBD2 covers 8 bases. This CDR3 has 15 residues. Germline CDR1 is SGHTA and CDR2 is FQGNSA. V was pared by 3 bases and J by 7 bases, with 8 bases of the junction left unmatched.

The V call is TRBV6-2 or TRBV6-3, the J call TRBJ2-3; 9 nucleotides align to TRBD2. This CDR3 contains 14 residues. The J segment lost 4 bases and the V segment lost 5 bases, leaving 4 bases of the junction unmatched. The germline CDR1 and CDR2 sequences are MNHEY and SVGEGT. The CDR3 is CASSTRLAADTQYF. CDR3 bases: TGTGCCAGCAGTACCCGACTAGCGGCAGATACGCAGTATTTT.

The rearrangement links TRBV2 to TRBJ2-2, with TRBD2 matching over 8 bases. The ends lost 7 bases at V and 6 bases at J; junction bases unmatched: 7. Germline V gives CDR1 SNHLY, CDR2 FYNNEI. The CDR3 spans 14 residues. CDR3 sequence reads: CASILERGPGELFF. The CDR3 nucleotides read TGTGCCAGCATCCTGGAGCGGGGGCCCGGGGAGCTGTTTTTT.

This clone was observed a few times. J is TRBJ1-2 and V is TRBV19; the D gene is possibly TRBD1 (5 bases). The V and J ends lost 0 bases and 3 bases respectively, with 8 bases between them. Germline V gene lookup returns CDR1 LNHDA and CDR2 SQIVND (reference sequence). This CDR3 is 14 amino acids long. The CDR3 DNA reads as TGTGCCAGTAGTATAGAGGGCAGGGACTATGGCTACACCTTC. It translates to CASSIEGRDYGYTF.

The CDR3 sequence: CATSRDYSGTGEQWNTEAFF. The CDR3 DNA reads as TGTGCCACCAGCAGAGATTATAGCGGGACAGGGGAACAGTGGAACACTGAAGCTTTCTTT. The V call is TRBV15, the J call TRBJ1-1; 10 bases match TRBD1. CDR3 length: 20 amino acids. Germline values: CDR1 LNHNV, CDR2 YYDKDF (reference sequence). Unmatched junction bases numbered 14, after V lost 0 bases and J lost 1 base. Full variable domain (rest looked up from reference TRBV15 and TRBJ1-1): DAMVIQNPRYQVTQFGKPVTLSCSQTLNHNVMYWYQQKSSQAPKLLFHYYDKDFNNEADTPDNFQSRRPNTSFCFLDIRSPGLGDTAMYLCATSRDYSGTGEQWNTEAFFGQGTRLTVV.

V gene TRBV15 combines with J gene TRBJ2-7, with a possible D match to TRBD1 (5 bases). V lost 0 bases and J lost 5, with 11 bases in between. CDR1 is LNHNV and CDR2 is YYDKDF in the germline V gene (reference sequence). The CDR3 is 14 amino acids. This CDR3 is CATSRDLQENEQYF. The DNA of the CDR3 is TGTGCCACCAGCAGAGATCTACAGGAGAACGAGCAGTACTTC.

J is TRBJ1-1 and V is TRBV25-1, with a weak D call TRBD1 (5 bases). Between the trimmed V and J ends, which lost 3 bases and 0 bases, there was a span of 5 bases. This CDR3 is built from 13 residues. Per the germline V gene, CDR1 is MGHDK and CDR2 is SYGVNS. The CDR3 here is CASSETVNTEAFF. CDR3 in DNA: TGTGCCAGCAGTGAGACAGTGAACACTGAAGCTTTCTTT.

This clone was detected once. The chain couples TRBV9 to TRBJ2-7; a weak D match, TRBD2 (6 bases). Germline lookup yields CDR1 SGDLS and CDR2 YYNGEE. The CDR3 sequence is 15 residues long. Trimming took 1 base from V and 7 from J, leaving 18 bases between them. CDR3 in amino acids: CASSVTPAKTREQYF. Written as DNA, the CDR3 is TGTGCCAGCAGCGTAACCCCCGCTAAGACTAGAGAGCAGTACTTC.

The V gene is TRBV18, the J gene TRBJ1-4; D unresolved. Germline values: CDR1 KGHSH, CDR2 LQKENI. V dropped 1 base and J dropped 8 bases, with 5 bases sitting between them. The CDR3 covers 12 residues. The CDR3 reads CASSPQPEKLFF. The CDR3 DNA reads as TGTGCCAGCTCACCACAGCCCGAAAAACTGTTTTTT.

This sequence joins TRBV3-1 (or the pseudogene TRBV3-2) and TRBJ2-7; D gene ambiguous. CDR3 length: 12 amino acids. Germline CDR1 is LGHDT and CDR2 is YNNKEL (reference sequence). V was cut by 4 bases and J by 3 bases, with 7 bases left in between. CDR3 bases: TGTGCCAGCAGCCCCGACTTCTACGAGCAGTACTTC. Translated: CASSPDFYEQYF.

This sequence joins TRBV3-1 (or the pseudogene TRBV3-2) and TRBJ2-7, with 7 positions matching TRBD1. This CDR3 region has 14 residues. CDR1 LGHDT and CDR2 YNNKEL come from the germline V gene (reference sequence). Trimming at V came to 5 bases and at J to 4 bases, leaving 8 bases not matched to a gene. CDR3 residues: CASSFNGQVYEQYF. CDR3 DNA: TGTGCCAGCAGCTTCAATGGACAGGTGTACGAGCAGTACTTC.

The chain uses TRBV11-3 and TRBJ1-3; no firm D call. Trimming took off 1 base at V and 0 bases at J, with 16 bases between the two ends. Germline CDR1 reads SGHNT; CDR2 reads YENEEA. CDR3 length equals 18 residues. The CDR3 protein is CASSLVGSGLVSGNTIYF. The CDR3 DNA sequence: TGTGCCAGCAGCTTAGTTGGATCGGGGTTAGTCTCTGGAAACACCATATATTTT.

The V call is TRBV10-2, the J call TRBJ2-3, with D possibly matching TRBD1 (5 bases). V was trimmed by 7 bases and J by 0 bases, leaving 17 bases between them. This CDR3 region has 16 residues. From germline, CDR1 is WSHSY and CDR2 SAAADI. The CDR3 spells CASKDSSIASTDTQYF. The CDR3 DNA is TGCGCCAGCAAAGACAGTTCAATTGCTAGCACAGATACGCAGTATTTT.

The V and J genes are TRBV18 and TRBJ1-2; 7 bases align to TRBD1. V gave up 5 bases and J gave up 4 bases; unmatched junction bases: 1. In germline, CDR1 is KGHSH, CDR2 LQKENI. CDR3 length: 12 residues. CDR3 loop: CASSGTVYGYTF. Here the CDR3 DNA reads TGTGCCAGCTCAGGGACAGTCTATGGCTACACCTTC.

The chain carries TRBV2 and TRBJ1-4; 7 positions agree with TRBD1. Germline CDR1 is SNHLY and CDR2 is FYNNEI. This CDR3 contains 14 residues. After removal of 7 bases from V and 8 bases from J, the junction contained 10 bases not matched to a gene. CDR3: CASTIQGLSEKLFF. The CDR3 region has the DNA TGTGCCAGCACTATACAGGGGCTCTCCGAAAAACTGTTTTTT.

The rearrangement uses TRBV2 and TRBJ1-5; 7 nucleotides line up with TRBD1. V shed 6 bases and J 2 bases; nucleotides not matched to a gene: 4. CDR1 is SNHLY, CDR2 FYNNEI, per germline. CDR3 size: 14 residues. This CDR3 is CASRKTGGNQPQHF. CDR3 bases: TGTGCCAGCAGGAAAACAGGGGGCAATCAGCCCCAGCATTTT.

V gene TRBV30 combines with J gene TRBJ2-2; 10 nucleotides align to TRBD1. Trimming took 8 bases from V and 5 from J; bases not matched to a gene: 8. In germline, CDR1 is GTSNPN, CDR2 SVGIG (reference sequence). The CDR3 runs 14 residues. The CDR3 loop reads CASRQGARTGELFF. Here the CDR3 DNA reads TGTGCCAGTCGACAGGGGGCGCGAACCGGGGAGCTGTTTTTT.

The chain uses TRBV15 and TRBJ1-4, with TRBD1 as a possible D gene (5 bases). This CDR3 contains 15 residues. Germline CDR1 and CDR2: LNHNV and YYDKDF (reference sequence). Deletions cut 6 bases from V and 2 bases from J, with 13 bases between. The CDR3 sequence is CATRESGRTNEKLFF. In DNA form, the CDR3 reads TGTGCCACCAGGGAGTCAGGGCGGACTAATGAAAAACTGTTTTTT.

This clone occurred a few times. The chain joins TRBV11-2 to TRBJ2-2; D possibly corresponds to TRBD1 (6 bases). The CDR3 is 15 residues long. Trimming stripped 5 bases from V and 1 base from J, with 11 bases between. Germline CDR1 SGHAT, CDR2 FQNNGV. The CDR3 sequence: CASSRDNRNTGELFF. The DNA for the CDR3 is TGTGCCAGCAGCCGGGACAATAGGAACACCGGGGAGCTGTTTTTT. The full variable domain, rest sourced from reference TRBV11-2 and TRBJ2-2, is EAGVAQSPRYKIIEKRQSVAFWCNPISGHATLYWYQQILGQGPKLLIQFQNNGVVDDSQLPKDRFSAERLKGVDSTLKIQPAKLEDSAVYLCASSRDNRNTGELFFGEGSRLTVL.